The next 5 T cell receptor beta chains were all read from a single sample in a study of response to subunit inactivated influenza vaccine. TCRdb independently ran MiXCR on the RT-PCR reads; one entry per CDR3 protein. The repertoire holds about 170,000 distinct CDR3 sequences, more than 10% seen once, with 25% to 30% in the top ten. This sample was also put to use in a study of T cells expressing NK-cell markers. That study adds: 5'RACE template switching with UMIs generated TCR beta cDNA.

The source material was CD8+ T cells sorted from PBMCs, sampled 11 to 12 days after vaccination. Receptors originate from a man aged 45 to 65 who received an inactivated influenza vaccine.

This clonotype was detected a few times. J is TRBJ1-1 and V is TRBV28; tentatively, D is TRBD1 (5 bases). CDR3 length equals 13 residues. V shed 6 bases and J shed 1 base, with 9 bases lying between them. Germline CDR1 reads MDHEN; CDR2 reads SYDVKM. This CDR3 reads CASRGLKNTEAFF. As DNA, the CDR3 is TGTGCCAGCAGGGGGCTCAAGAACACTGAAGCTTTCTTT.

This clonotype was observed a handful of times. The chain links TRBV13 to TRBJ1-1; 9 nucleotides agree with TRBD1. Trimming removed 4 bases from V and 6 bases from J; junction bases left unmatched: 12. CDR3 length equals 16 residues. The germline V gene encodes CDR1 PRHDT and CDR2 FYEKMQ (reference sequence). The CDR3 protein is CASSSTGTGNIAEAFF. The DNA for the CDR3 is TGTGCCAGCAGCTCTACCGGGACAGGGAATATTGCTGAAGCTTTCTTT.

This clonotype was seen more than once but under ten times. V gene TRBV20-1 combines with J gene TRBJ2-7; weak D call: TRBD1 (5 bases). V was trimmed by 7 bases and J by 4 bases, leaving 17 bases between them. CDR1 and CDR2 from the germline V gene are DFQATT and SNEGSKA (reference sequence). This CDR3 comprises 13 residues. The CDR3 DNA sequence: TGCAGTGTAGAACAGGAGACCCTATACGAGCAGTACTTC. The encoded protein is CSVEQETLYEQYF.

The V gene is TRBV29-1, the J gene TRBJ1-1; 7 bases are shared with TRBD1. The trim removed 2 bases at V and 0 bases at J, leaving 6 bases unmatched. CDR3 length equals 15 residues. Germline V gene sequence: CDR1 SQVTM, CDR2 ANQGSEA. The CDR3 loop is CSVERQGVMNTEAFF. The CDR3 DNA reads TGCAGCGTTGAACGGCAGGGGGTAATGAACACTGAAGCTTTCTTT.

The chain combines TRBV4-3 with TRBJ2-7; 8 nucleotides match TRBD2. Germline assignment: CDR1 LGHNA and CDR2 YSLEER. V lost 0 bases, J lost 6 bases, and 7 bases stayed unmatched. This CDR3 region has 15 residues. Written as DNA, the CDR3 is TGCGCCAGCAGCCAAGAATCGGGACTAGTCTTCGAGCAGTACTTC. Amino acid sequence: CASSQESGLVFEQYF.